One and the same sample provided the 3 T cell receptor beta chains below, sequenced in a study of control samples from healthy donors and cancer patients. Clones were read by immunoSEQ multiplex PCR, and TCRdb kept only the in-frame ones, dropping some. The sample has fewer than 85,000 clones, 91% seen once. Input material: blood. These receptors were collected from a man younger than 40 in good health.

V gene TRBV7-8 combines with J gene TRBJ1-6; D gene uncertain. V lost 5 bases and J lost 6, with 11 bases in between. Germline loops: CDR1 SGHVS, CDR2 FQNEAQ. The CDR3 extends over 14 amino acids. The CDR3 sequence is CASSAAGSNSPLHF. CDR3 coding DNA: TGTGCCAGCAGCGCTGCCGGGTCTAATTCACCCCTCCACTTT.

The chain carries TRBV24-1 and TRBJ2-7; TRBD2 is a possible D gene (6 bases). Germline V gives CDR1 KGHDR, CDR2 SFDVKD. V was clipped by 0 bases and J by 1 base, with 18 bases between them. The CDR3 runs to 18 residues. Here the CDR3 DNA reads TGTGCCACCAGTGATTTGCCGCCGGGACTCCTCCTGTCCTACGAGCAGTACTTC. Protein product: CATSDLPPGLLLSYEQYF.

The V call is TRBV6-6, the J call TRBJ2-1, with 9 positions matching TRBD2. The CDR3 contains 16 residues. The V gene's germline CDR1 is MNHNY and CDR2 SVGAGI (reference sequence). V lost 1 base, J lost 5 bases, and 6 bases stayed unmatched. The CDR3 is CASSYFPSGDDNEQFF. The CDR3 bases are TGTGCCAGCAGTTACTTTCCTAGCGGGGACGACAATGAGCAGTTCTTC.